This T cell receptor (beta chain) was obtained from a study of STAT5B mutations in CD4+ large granular lymphocyte leukemia. Clones were read by immunoSEQ multiplex PCR, and TCRdb kept only the in-frame ones, dropping some. The table records nearly 45,000 clones, about 86% of them present only once. The CDR3 runs to 14 residues. V was pared by 2 bases and J by 5 bases, with 13 bases between. From germline, CDR1 is SGHTA and CDR2 FQGNSA. Points from the study as a whole: Top patient clones used TRBV06 genes more often: 8/27 versus 2/35 in controls.

With respect to this clone: No antigen is known for it.

Material for sequencing was CD4+ T cells from blood buffy coats. V gene TRBV7-2 combines with J gene TRBJ2-7; D is perhaps TRBD2 (7 bases). The clonotype comes from a human donor in good health. In DNA form, the CDR3 reads TGTGCCAGCAGCTTAAGGGGGAGGGCCAACGAGCAGTACTTC. Encoded protein: CASSLRGRANEQYF.